The clone carrying this TCR beta chain was counted a few times. The data were obtained in a study of T cells after yellow fever vaccination. Via MiXCR, TCRdb re-called the 5' RACE reads, giving one row per CDR3 protein. This sample has just under 600,000 distinct CDR3 sequences, with 13% found just once. Trimming shortened V by 6 bases and J by 2 bases, and 17 bases separated the two germline ends. The V gene's germline CDR1 is DFQATT and CDR2 SNEGSKA (reference sequence). The CDR3 runs to 14 residues. Source: PBMCs, taken on the day of the yellow fever booster vaccination. This receptor was obtained from a man between 25 and 39 years old who received the YFV17D yellow fever vaccine. The rearrangement links TRBV20-1 to TRBJ2-7; D tentatively reads TRBD1 or TRBD2 (5 bases each). CDR3 protein: CSAVDGARPYEQYF. CDR3 nucleotides: TGCAGTGCCGTAGACGGGGCTCGCCCCTACGAGCAGTACTTC.